This is a list of T cell receptor beta chains from one sample in a study of blood T cell repertoires in COVID-19. The protocol was immunoSEQ multiplex PCR, while the TCRdb copy is restricted to in-frame clones and leaves out a portion. The repertoire holds fewer than 120,000 clones, roughly 85% seen once, with 4% to 5.5% in the top ten. What was sequenced was peripheral blood. These receptors all come from a human donor in a cohort sampled during active COVID-19. Each CDR3 is given with its conserved first and last residue. Each record gives: J gene, D gene, V gene, clone size, CDR3 DNA, CDR3 protein. D genes are given only for firm matches. A row's size may be missing; if present it is once, few, many or a size class.

J: TRBJ1-2
D: TRBD1
V: TRBV4-2
size: NA
DNA: TGTGCCAGCAGCCAAATCCGGGACAGTAATGGCTACACCTTC
CDR3: CASSQIRDSNGYTF

J: TRBJ1-3
D: NA
V: TRBV19
size: once
DNA: TGTGCCAGTAGCAGGTTTGACTCTGGAAACACCATATATTTT
CDR3: CASSRFDSGNTIYF

J: TRBJ1-3
D: NA
V: TRBV7-2
size: NA
DNA: TGTGCCAGCAGACAAGGACGAGGGGAGGCTGGAAACACCATATATTTT
CDR3: CASRQGRGEAGNTIYF

J: TRBJ2-1
D: NA
V: TRBV18
size: NA
DNA: TGTGCCAGCTCACCAAGCAGCGGGCACTCCTACAATGAGCAGTTCTTC
CDR3: CASSPSSGHSYNEQFF

J: TRBJ2-2
D: TRBD2
V: TRBV6-1
size: NA
DNA: TGTGCCAGCAGTGAAGGGACTAGCCCTACCGGGGAGCTGTTTTTT
CDR3: CASSEGTSPTGELFF

J: TRBJ1-6
D: NA
V: TRBV2
size: once
DNA: TGTGCCAGCAGTGACAAGGGGAGGAATTCACCCCTCCACTTT
CDR3: CASSDKGRNSPLHF

J: TRBJ2-7
D: TRBD1
V: TRBV5-1
size: NA
DNA: TGCGCCAGCAGCTTGAGGGACAGGGAGATGTACGAGCAGTACTTC
CDR3: CASSLRDREMYEQYF

J: TRBJ2-3
D: NA
V: TRBV6-5
size: NA
DNA: TGTGCCAGCAGTTACTCGAACAGAAACACAGATACGCAGTATTTT
CDR3: CASSYSNRNTDTQYF

J: TRBJ1-3
D: TRBD1
V: TRBV6-1
size: NA
DNA: TGTGCCAGCAGTGAAAGACAGGGGAGCTCTGGAAACACCATATATTTT
CDR3: CASSERQGSSGNTIYF

J: TRBJ2-2
D: TRBD1
V: TRBV10-1
size: NA
DNA: TGCGCCAGCAGTGGGACAGGGCCCGGGGAGCTGTTTTTT
CDR3: CASSGTGPGELFF

J: TRBJ1-2
D: NA
V: TRBV27
size: NA
DNA: TGTGCCAGCAGTTTATCGTCGGACATAAGTTATGGCTACACCTTC
CDR3: CASSLSSDISYGYTF

J: TRBJ2-3
D: TRBD2
V: TRBV24-1
size: NA
DNA: TGTGCCACCAGTGATCCGGGACTAGCGGGCCAAAGCACAGATACGCAGTATTTT
CDR3: CATSDPGLAGQSTDTQYF